This TCR beta chain comes out of a study of cytomegalovirus exposure and HLA in healthy donors. Whole-study context: Early released data comprised 75 million to 100 million unique TCRs from HLA-typed donors. Assignment to the Caucasian-associated ancestry cluster applied to roughly 80% of the approximately 390 genotyped donors. Study-wide results and limits: Segments of the TCR beta V type were, in most cases, productive about 90% or about 30% of the time in an earlier analysis.

PCR used 60 Vbeta primers and 13 Jbeta primers. Under the authors' procedure: In a later analysis, the count reached about 75 million unique TCR beta chains, with approximately 10 million shared. Libraries were prepared by immunoSEQ multiplex PCR; TCRdb keeps only in-frame clonotypes and omits some of them. That table furnishes V, J and clone size, whereas the DNA furnished D and trimming. The sample shows under 200,000 clones, about an eighth of them seen only once. V gave up 0 bases and J gave up 0 bases; unmatched junction bases: 1. The CDR3 contains 15 residues. The germline CDR1 and CDR2 sequences are SGDLS and YYNGEE. This clone was seen a few times. Its target is not known.

This clonotype was sampled from a man aged 50-59 years in good health and CMV-seropositive. This sequence joins TRBV9 and TRBJ2-3; TRBD2 matches 7 bases. Sample: PBMCs. The CDR3 reads CASSVAGGSTDTQYF. CDR3 bases: TGTGCCAGCAGCGTAGCGGGGGGAAGCACAGATACGCAGTATTTT.